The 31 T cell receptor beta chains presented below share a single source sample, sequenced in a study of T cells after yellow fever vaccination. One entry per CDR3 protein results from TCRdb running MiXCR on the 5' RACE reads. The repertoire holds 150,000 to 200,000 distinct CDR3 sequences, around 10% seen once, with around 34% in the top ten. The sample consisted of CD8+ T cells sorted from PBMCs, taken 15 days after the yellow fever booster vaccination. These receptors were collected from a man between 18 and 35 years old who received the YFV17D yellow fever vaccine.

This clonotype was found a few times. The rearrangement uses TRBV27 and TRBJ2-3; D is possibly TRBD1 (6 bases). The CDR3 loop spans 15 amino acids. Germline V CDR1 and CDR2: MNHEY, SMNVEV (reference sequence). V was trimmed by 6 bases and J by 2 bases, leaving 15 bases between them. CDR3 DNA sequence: TGTGCCAGCAGCCAGGGGACGACGTCCACAGATACGCAGTATTTT. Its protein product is CASSQGTTSTDTQYF.

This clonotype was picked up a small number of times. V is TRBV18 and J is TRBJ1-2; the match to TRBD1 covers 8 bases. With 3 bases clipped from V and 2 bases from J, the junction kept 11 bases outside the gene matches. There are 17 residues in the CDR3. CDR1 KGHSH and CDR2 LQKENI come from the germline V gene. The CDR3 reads CASSPSRTGHRNYGYTF. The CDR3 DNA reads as TGTGCCAGCTCACCCTCGCGGACAGGGCACCGAAACTATGGCTACACCTTC.

The CDR3 coding sequence is TGTGCCAGCAGCTTAGCGGGCAGGGGTAATGAAAAACTGTTTTTT. Residues: CASSLAGRGNEKLFF. This chain uses TRBV11-2 with TRBJ1-4; possible D gene TRBD1, 6 bases. CDR1 and CDR2 from the germline V gene are SGHAT and FQNNGV. The CDR3 extends over 15 amino acids. V was shortened by 1 base and J by 4 bases, with 10 bases between the two germline ends.

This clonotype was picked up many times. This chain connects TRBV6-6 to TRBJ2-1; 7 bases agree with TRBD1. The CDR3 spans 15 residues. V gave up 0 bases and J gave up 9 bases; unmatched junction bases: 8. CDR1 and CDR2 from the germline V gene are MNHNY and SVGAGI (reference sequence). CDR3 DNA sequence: TGTGCCAGCAGTTACTCGATACTAGGGGGCCGTGAGCAGTTCTTC. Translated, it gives CASSYSILGGREQFF.

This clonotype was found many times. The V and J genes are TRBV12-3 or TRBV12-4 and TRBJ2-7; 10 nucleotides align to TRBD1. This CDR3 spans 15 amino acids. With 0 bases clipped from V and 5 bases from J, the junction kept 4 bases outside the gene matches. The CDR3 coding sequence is TGTGCCAGCAGTTTAGCTGGGACAGGGGACCACGAGCAGTACTTC. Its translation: CASSLAGTGDHEQYF.

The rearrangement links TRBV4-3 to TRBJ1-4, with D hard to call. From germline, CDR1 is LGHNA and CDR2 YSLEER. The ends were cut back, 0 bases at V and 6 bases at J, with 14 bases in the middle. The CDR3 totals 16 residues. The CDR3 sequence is CASSQDQWEFDEKLFF. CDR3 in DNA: TGCGCCAGCAGCCAAGATCAGTGGGAGTTTGATGAAAAACTGTTTTTT.

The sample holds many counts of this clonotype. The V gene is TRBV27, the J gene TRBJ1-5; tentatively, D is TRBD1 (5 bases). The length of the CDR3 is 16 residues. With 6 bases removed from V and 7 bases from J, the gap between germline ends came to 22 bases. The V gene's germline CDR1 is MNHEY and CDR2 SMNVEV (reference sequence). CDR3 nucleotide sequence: TGTGCCAGCAGACCGCACGGAAGGGACTTTGGACAGCCCCAGCATTTT. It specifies CASRPHGRDFGQPQHF.

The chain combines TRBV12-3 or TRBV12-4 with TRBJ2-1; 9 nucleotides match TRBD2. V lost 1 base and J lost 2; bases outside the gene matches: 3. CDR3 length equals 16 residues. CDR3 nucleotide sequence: TGTGCCAGCAGTTTAGTGCGGGGGGGCCCCTACAATGAGCAGTTCTTC. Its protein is CASSLVRGGPYNEQFF.

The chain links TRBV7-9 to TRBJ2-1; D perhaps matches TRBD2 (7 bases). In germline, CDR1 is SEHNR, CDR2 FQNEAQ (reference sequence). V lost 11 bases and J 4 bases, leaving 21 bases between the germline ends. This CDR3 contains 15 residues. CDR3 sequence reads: CAGTPPSGLYNEQFF. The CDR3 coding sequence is TGTGCCGGGACACCTCCTAGCGGATTATACAATGAGCAGTTCTTC. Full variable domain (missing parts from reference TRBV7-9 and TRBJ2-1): DTGVSQNPRHKITKRGQNVTFRCDPISEHNRLYWYRQTLGQGPEFLTYFQNEAQLEKSRLLSDRFSAERPKGSFSTLEIQRTEQGDSAMYLCAGTPPSGLYNEQFFGPGTRLTVL.

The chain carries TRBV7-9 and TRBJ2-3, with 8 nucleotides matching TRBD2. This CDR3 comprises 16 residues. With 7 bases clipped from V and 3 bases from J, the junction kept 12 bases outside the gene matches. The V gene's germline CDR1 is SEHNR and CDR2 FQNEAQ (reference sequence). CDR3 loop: CASIPRREGMTDTQYF. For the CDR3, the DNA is TGTGCCAGCATCCCCCGCCGGGAGGGGATGACAGATACGCAGTATTTT.

CDR3 sequence reads: CASSQWSGEGEKLFF. The DNA for the CDR3 is TGCGCCAGCAGCCAATGGTCCGGTGAGGGAGAAAAACTGTTTTTT. The gene calls are TRBV4-3 and TRBJ1-4; no definite D call. CDR1 and CDR2 from the germline V gene are LGHNA and YSLEER. The CDR3 loop spans 15 amino acids. V lost 2 bases to trimming and J lost 8 bases, with 15 bases between them.

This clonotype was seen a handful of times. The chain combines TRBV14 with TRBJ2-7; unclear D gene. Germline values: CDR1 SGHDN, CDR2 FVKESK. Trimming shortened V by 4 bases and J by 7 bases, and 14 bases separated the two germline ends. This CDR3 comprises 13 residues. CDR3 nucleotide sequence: TGTGCCAGCAGCCCGCCCGTGTCAATTGAGCAGTACTTC. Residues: CASSPPVSIEQYF.

For the CDR3, the DNA is TGTGCCAGCAGCCAAGTTTCATCCTATGGCTACACCTTC. It yields the protein CASSQVSSYGYTF. This chain connects TRBV14 to TRBJ1-2; D unclear. In germline, CDR1 is SGHDN, CDR2 FVKESK. The ends were cut back, 1 base at V and 4 bases at J, with 7 bases in the middle. This CDR3 is 13 amino acids long.

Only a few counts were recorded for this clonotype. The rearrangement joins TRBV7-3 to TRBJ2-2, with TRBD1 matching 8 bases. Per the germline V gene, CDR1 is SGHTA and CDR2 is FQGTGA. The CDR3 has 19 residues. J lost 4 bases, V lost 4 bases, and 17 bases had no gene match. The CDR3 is CASSSPRTGPGIITGELFF. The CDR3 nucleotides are TGTGCCAGCAGCTCCCCCCGGACAGGGCCGGGGATAATCACCGGGGAGCTGTTTTTT.

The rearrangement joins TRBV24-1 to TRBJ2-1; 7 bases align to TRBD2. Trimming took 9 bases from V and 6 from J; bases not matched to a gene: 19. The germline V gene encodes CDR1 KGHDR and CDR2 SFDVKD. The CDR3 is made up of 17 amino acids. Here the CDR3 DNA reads TGTGCCACCCCCCCCGTGGGGGGGAGACTGGCTTGCAATGAGCAGTTCTTC. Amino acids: CATPPVGGRLACNEQFF.

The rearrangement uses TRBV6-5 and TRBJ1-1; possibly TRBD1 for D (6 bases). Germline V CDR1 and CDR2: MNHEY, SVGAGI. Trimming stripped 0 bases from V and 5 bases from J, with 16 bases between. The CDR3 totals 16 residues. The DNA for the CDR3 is TGTGCCAGCAGTTACTCGAGCAGGGGATCGGGGACTGAAGCTTTCTTT. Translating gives CASSYSSRGSGTEAFF.

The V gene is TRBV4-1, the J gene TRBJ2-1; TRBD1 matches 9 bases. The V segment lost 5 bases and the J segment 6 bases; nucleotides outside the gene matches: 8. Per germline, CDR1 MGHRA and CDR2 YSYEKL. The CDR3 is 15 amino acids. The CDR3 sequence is CASSSPGTGTNEQFF. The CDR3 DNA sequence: TGCGCCAGCAGCTCCCCCGGGACAGGGACCAATGAGCAGTTCTTC.

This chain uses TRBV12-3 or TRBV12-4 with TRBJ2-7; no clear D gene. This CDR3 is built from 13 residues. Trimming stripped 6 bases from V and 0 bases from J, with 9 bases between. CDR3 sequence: CASRSPNSYEQYF. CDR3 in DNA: TGTGCCAGCAGATCACCTAACTCCTACGAGCAGTACTTC.

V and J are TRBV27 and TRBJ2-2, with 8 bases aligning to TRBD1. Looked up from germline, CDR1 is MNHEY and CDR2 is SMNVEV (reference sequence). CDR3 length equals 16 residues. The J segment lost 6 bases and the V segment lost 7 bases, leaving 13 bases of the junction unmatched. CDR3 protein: CASIASAGGFSGELFF. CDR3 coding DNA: TGTGCCAGCATCGCGTCGGCAGGGGGCTTCTCCGGGGAGCTGTTTTTT.

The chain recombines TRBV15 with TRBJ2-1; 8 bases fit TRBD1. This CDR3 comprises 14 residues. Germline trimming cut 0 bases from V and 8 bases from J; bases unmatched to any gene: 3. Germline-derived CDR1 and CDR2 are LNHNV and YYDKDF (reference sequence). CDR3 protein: CATSREDREDEQFF. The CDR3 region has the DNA TGTGCCACCAGCAGAGAGGACAGGGAGGATGAGCAGTTCTTC.

CDR3: CSVERTRDEQFF. CDR3 DNA sequence: TGCAGCGTTGAACGGACACGGGATGAGCAGTTCTTC. The genes are TRBV29-1 and TRBJ2-1, with D possibly matching TRBD1 (5 bases). Deletions cut 2 bases from V and 8 bases from J, with 10 bases between. The CDR3 length is 12 residues. In germline, CDR1 is SQVTM, CDR2 ANQGSEA.

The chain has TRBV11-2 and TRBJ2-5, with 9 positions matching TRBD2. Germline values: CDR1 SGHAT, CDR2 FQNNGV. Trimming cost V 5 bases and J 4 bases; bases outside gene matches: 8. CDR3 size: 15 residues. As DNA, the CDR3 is TGTGCCAGCAGCCCCGCGGGGGGGCCAGGAGAGACCCAGTACTTC. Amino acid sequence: CASSPAGGPGETQYF.

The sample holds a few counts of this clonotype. CDR3 residues: CASSLAVTVNTEAFF. CDR3 bases: TGTGCCAGCAGTTTAGCCGTGACAGTGAACACTGAAGCTTTCTTT. The chain combines TRBV12-3 or TRBV12-4 with TRBJ1-1; TRBD1 might be the D (5 bases). The ends were cut back, 0 bases at V and 0 bases at J, with 8 bases in the middle. CDR3 length: 15 residues.

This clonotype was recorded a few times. The CDR3: CASSLEFDRERPGELFF. In DNA, the CDR3 is TGTGCCAGCAGCTTAGAGTTCGACAGGGAGCGTCCCGGGGAGCTGTTTTTT. V usage is TRBV7-2 and J usage is TRBJ2-2; 7 nucleotides line up with TRBD1. CDR3 length: 17 residues. Trimming at V came to 1 base and at J to 6 bases, leaving 11 bases not matched to a gene. CDR1 is SGHTA, CDR2 FQGNSA, per germline.

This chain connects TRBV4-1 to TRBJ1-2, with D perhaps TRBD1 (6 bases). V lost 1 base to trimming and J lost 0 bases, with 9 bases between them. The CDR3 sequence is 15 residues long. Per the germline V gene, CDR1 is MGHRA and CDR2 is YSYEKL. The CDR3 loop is CASSQVNRANYGYTF. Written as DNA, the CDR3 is TGCGCCAGCAGCCAAGTAAACAGGGCTAACTATGGCTACACCTTC.

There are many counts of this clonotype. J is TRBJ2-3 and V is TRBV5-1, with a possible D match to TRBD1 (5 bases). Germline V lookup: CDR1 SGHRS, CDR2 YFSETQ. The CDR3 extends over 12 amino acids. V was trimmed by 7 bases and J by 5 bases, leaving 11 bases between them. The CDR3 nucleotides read TGCGCCAGCTTCGACAGAGAAGATACGCAGTATTTT. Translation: CASFDREDTQYF.

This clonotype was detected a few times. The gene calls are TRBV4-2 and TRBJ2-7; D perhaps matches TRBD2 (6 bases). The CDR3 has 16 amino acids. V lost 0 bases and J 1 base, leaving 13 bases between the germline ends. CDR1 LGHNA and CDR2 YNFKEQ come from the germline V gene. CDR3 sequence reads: CASSQEAWAGSYEQYF. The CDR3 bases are TGTGCCAGCAGCCAAGAGGCATGGGCGGGGTCCTACGAGCAGTACTTC.

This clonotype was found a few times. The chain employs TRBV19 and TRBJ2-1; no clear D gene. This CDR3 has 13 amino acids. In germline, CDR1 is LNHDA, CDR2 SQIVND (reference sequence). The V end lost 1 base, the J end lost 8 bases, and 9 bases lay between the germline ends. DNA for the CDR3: TGTGCCAGTAGTATAGGGGGTTGGGATGAGCAGTTCTTC. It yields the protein CASSIGGWDEQFF.

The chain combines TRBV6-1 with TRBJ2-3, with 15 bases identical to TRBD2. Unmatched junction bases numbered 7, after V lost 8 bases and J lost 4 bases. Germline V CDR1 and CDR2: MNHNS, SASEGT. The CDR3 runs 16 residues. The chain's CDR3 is CASRTSGGAGADTQYF. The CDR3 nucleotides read TGTGCCAGCCGGACTAGCGGGGGGGCGGGCGCAGATACGCAGTATTTT.

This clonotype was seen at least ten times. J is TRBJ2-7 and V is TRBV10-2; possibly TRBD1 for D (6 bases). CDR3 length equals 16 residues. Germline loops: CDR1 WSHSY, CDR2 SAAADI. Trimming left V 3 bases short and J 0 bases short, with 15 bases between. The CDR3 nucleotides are TGCGCCAGCAGTGAATACGGGACAAAGAGCTCCTACGAGCAGTACGTC. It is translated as CASSEYGTKSSYEQYV.

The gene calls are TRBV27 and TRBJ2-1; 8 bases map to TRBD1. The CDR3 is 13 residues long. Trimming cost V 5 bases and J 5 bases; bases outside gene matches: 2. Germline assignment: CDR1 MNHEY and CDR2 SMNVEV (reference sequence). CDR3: CASSDRGNNEQFF. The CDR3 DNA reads TGTGCCAGCAGTGACAGGGGCAACAATGAGCAGTTCTTC.